This T cell receptor (beta chain) was profiled in a study of T cell repertoires in cytomegalovirus infection (dated by TCRdb to about 2019). With respect to the entire study: Donor HLA type was relevant to the analysis, as public TCR beta signatures indicated carriage of CMV infection together with the matching HLA type.

Study-wide conclusions, independent of this receptor: The ex vivo response was dominated by HLA-C-restricted CMV-specific TCR beta clonotypes, which also provided the single most frequent clonotype in two of eight donors. Carriers of CMV infection plus the relevant HLA type were discriminated by the cumulative frequency of public TCR beta family members in the study cohort and in an independent 352-donor cohort.

Counted from cysteine to phenylalanine, this CDR3 has 17 amino acids. Only the CDR3 DNA stays, 51 bases, in frame from base 1. Taken from the germline V gene, the CDR1 and CDR2 loops are SGHVS and FNYEAQ. Clipping removes 0 bases from V and 5 bases from J, with 10 as the unmatched junction base count. The sequencer listed for this sample is Illumina HiSeq 1500. TCRdb itself trimmed the public reads at Q25 with fastp, ran MiXCR and retained productive beta chains. Each entry merges the rows of one CDR3 protein and shows their most common DNA and genes. For this sample there are about 450,000 distinct CDR3 sequences; approximately 33% appear just once. Of the sample, roughly 13% is held by the ten largest clones. A note on this clonotype: Its binding antigen is unknown. No qualities accompany the bases; no much larger clone lies one base away.

Sequencing used PBMCs. This sequence originates from a human donor in good health (CMV status not recorded). Some clones in this sample may be carry-over from other donors' samples. The V gene is TRBV7-6 and the J gene is TRBJ2-7, with 10 bases matching TRBD1. The CDR3 has the sequence CASSLAYGQGVFDEQYF. The bases read TGTGCCAGCAGCTTAGCGTACGGACAGGGGGTTTTCGACGAGCAGTACTTC.